This T cell receptor beta chain was profiled in a study of shared clonotypes between healthy human individuals. Overall study results and limits: Shared clonotypes across all four donors exceeded non-shared ones in generation probability. Clonotype sharing among the donors was expected to vary with sequencing depth.

V was clipped by 3 bases and J by 0 bases; unmatched bases: 1. This CDR3 region has 15 residues. From germline, CDR1 is LNHDA and CDR2 SQIVND (reference sequence). Across several immunoSEQ plates, the genomic DNA of each subset was split evenly. As originally analysed: For the immunoSEQ data, sequences were junction-only without quality scores, so filtering differed. Sequencing was performed with immunoSEQ multiplex PCR; in TCRdb, only in-frame clones are kept and a portion is missing. That table gives V, J and clone size, and the DNA gave D and trimming. Of about 600,000 clones listed, about 97% are singletons. Turning to this clone: What it binds is not known. Other DNA variants within this sample encode the same CDR3.

This clonotype was sampled from a woman aged 30 to 39 in good health. This chain joins TRBV19 and TRBJ2-2; 7 positions agree with TRBD1. Sequencing was performed on naive CD4+ T cells sorted from blood. The subset was: CD45RA+ positively selected. This chain's CDR3 is CASSIQGANTGELFF. The DNA for the CDR3 is TGTGCCAGTAGTATTCAGGGGGCGAACACCGGGGAGCTGTTTTTT.